This TCR beta chain was observed in a study of T-cell reconstitution after alpha-beta-depleted transplantation in children. J lost 2 bases, V lost 3 bases, and 4 bases had no gene match. Germline V gives CDR1 KGHDR, CDR2 SFDVKD. This CDR3 contains 16 residues. Points on this clonotype: What it binds is unknown.

Unique molecular identifiers tagged the TCRbeta library. TCRdb re-derived calls from the PCR reads in MiXCR, one entry per CDR3 protein. The table shows a few hundred thousand distinct CDR3 sequences, with around 25% occurring only once. Regarding the study as a whole: Alpha-beta T cells present about two months after transplant were reported to originate from several hundred expanded graft clones.

Sequenced here: PBMCs, mostly from graft donor cells, sampled 180 days after TCRalphabeta/CD19-depleted stem cell transplant. This clonotype originated in a male patient younger than 18 who had a stem cell transplant for acute lymphoblastic leukemia, so the T cells may come from the graft donor. V usage is TRBV24-1 and J usage is TRBJ2-4; 9 bases are shared with TRBD1. For the CDR3, the DNA is TGTGCCACCAGTGATACAGGGGGCGCGACCAAAAACATTCAGTACTTC. Translated: CATSDTGGATKNIQYF.